The 22 T cell receptor beta chains given below trace back to one sample, sequenced in a study of CD8+ T cells in alopecia areata. Treatment here: oral pan-JAK inhibitor, 5-10 mg twice daily. As the sequencing template, cDNA was produced by extracting RNA and reverse transcribing it. Generated by immunoSEQ multiplex PCR, the TCRdb table keeps only in-frame clones and is missing some. Of about 92,000 clones in the sample, 44% were seen once. This specimen was CD8+ T cells sorted from blood, taken at week 24, from a patient treated with tofacitinib. The receptors were sampled from a human donor with alopecia areata.

The chain is built from TRBV7-6 and TRBJ1-5, with D possibly being TRBD1 (6 bases). From germline, CDR1 is SGHVS and CDR2 FNYEAQ. The CDR3 covers 14 residues. Between the trimmed V and J ends, which lost 4 bases and 6 bases, there was a span of 13 bases. CDR3 DNA sequence: TGTGCCAGCAGCTCAAACAGGGTGATTCAGCCCCAGCATTTT. Encoded protein: CASSSNRVIQPQHF. The variable domain in full, completed from reference TRBV7-6 and TRBJ1-5, reads GAGVSQSPRYKVTKRGQDVALRCDPISGHVSLYWYRQALGQGPEFLTYFNYEAQQDKSGLPNDRFSAERPEGSISTLTIQRTEQRDSAMYRCASSSNRVIQPQHFGDGTRLSIL.

The chain employs TRBV29-1 and TRBJ2-7; the match to TRBD2 covers 13 bases. Per germline, CDR1 SQVTM and CDR2 ANQGSEA. The trim removed 4 bases at V and 6 bases at J, leaving 15 bases unmatched. CDR3 length equals 17 residues. The CDR3 DNA follows: TGCAGCGTTGGGGGGGGAGCAGGACTAGCGGGAGAGGGCGAGCAGTACTTC. Translated: CSVGGGAGLAGEGEQYF.

The chain joins TRBV7-9 to TRBJ2-5, with TRBD2 matching 7 bases. CDR3 length equals 14 residues. J was trimmed by 1 base and V by 5 bases; bases with no gene match: 4. CDR1 and CDR2 from the germline V gene are SEHNR and FQNEAQ (reference sequence). CDR3 in DNA: TGTGCCAGCAGCCTCAGCGGGGCCCAAGAGACCCAGTACTTC. Translated, it gives CASSLSGAQETQYF.

By its share, this clone is medium-sized. CDR3 nucleotide sequence: TGTGCCAGCAGCTATGCGCCGCCCGGGATGAATGAAGAGACCCAGTACTTC. Amino acid sequence: CASSYAPPGMNEETQYF. The rearrangement uses TRBV13 and TRBJ2-5; a weak D match, TRBD2 (5 bases). Germline values: CDR1 PRHDT, CDR2 FYEKMQ (reference sequence). V was pared by 4 bases and J by 3 bases, with 21 bases between. This CDR3 comprises 17 residues.

The table lists this clone with a few counts. V and J are TRBV28 and TRBJ2-2; D might be TRBD2 (6 bases). The germline V and J ends were trimmed by 11 bases and 7 bases, with 8 bases remaining between them. The CDR3 has 10 amino acids. Germline assignment: CDR1 MDHEN and CDR2 SYDVKM. In nucleotides, the CDR3 is TGTGCCGCGGAGGGCGGGGAGCTGTTTTTT. Its translation: CAAEGGELFF.

The chain is built from TRBV15 and TRBJ1-5, with no clear D. V was trimmed by 3 bases and J by 4 bases, leaving 13 bases between them. CDR3 length: 15 residues. Germline-derived CDR1 and CDR2 are LNHNV and YYDKDF (reference sequence). The chain's CDR3 is CATSSIPSWNQPQHF. In nucleotides, the CDR3 is TGTGCCACCAGCAGCATCCCATCGTGGAATCAGCCCCAGCATTTT.

The V call is TRBV29-1, the J call TRBJ2-2, with unresolved D. This CDR3 is 11 amino acids long. The ends were cut back, 5 bases at V and 6 bases at J, with 7 bases in the middle. In germline, CDR1 is SQVTM, CDR2 ANQGSEA. CDR3: CSVRYAGELFF. Written as DNA, the CDR3 is TGCAGCGTTCGTTATGCCGGGGAGCTGTTTTTT.

The table lists this clone with a few counts. The chain is built from TRBV25-1 and TRBJ2-5; 9 nucleotides align to TRBD1. The J call may be faulty, since TRBJ2-7 better matches the DNA end. CDR1 MGHDK and CDR2 SYGVNS come from the germline V gene. The length of the CDR3 is 15 residues. The CDR3 loop reads CASSEIGQGTYEQYF. CDR3 DNA sequence: TGTGCCAGCAGTGAGATTGGACAGGGGACCTACGAGCAGTACTTC.

This clone was observed a single time. The DNA for the CDR3 is TGCGCCAGCAGCCAAGAACCCAGCGCGAGCTCTGGGGCCAACGTCCTGACTTTC. Translated, it gives CASSQEPSASSGANVLTF. The chain joins TRBV4-1 to TRBJ2-6; D remains ambiguous. Germline V lookup: CDR1 MGHRA, CDR2 YSYEKL. The CDR3 runs 18 residues. Trimming left V 0 bases short and J 0 bases short, with 12 bases between.

The chain uses TRBV7-9 and TRBJ1-1, with D unresolved. CDR3 size: 13 residues. Germline V gene lookup returns CDR1 SEHNR and CDR2 FQNEAQ (reference sequence). V was clipped by 1 base and J by 0 bases, with 3 bases between them. For the CDR3, the DNA is TGTGCCAGCAGCTTAGTTGTGAACACTGAAGCTTTCTTT. Amino acid sequence: CASSLVVNTEAFF.

This clone was seen only a few times. The chain links TRBV5-4 to TRBJ2-1; 11 bases align to TRBD2. The CDR3 length is 15 residues. The V gene's germline CDR1 is SGHNT and CDR2 YYREEE (reference sequence). Losses at the gene ends were 4 bases for V and 10 bases for J; bases not matched to a gene: 10. CDR3 bases: TGTGCCAGCAGCCCCCTTACTAGCGGGAGTCGAGAGCAGTTCTTC. It translates to CASSPLTSGSREQFF.

Only one count was recorded for this clone. In DNA form, the CDR3 reads TGTGCCTGGAGTGGGGGGAATGGACCGAGATTTAATTACGAGCAGTACTTC. Residues: CAWSGGNGPRFNYEQYF. The chain is built from TRBV30 and TRBJ2-7, with D perhaps TRBD1 or TRBD2 (5 bases each). The V gene's germline CDR1 is GTSNPN and CDR2 SVGIG (reference sequence). V was pared by 1 base and J by 4 bases, with 23 bases between. The CDR3 covers 17 residues.

The V call is TRBV5-1, the J call TRBJ2-3; possible D gene TRBD1, 5 bases. This CDR3 has 14 residues. Germline CDR1 reads SGHRS; CDR2 reads YFSETQ. V was trimmed by 1 base and J by 4 bases, leaving 10 bases between them. The CDR3 nucleotides are TGCGCCAGCAGCTTGTCACAGGCTGCAGATACGCAGTATTTT. The encoded protein is CASSLSQAADTQYF.

CDR3 loop: CSVEDLAGGTGELFF. The DNA of the CDR3 is TGCAGCGTTGAAGATCTGGCCGGGGGTACCGGGGAGCTGTTTTTT. J is TRBJ2-2 and V is TRBV29-1; TRBD2 is a possible D gene (6 bases). The CDR3 runs 15 residues. Trimming cost V 0 bases and J 5 bases, with 13 bases left between them. Germline V CDR1 and CDR2: SQVTM, ANQGSEA.

This clone was counted only a few times. The chain is built from TRBV18 and TRBJ2-5; a weak D match, TRBD1 (5 bases). V was trimmed by 3 bases and J by 3 bases, leaving 14 bases between them. The germline V gene has CDR1 KGHSH and CDR2 LQKENI. This CDR3 contains 15 residues. The CDR3 loop is CASSPLRQTEETQYF. CDR3 sequence (DNA): TGTGCCAGCTCACCCCTTCGACAGACCGAAGAGACCCAGTACTTC. The entire variable domain, with the rest obtained from reference TRBV18 and TRBJ2-5, is as follows: NAGVMQNPRHLVRRRGQEARLRCSPMKGHSHVYWYRQLPEEGLKFMVYLQKENIIDESGMPKERFSAEFPKEGPSILRIQQVVRGDSAAYFCASSPLRQTEETQYFGPGTRLLVL.

There are a few counts of this clone. This chain uses TRBV27 with TRBJ2-4, with unresolved D. V was clipped by 2 bases and J by 5 bases, with 7 bases between them. There are 13 residues in the CDR3. Per the germline V gene, CDR1 is MNHEY and CDR2 is SMNVEV (reference sequence). CDR3 coding DNA: TGTGCCAGCAGTTTACGGACGGAAAACATTCAGTACTTC. Translated: CASSLRTENIQYF.

The rearrangement uses TRBV19 and TRBJ2-4; perhaps TRBD1 as D (6 bases). V was shortened by 3 bases and J by 11 bases, with 11 bases between the two germline ends. Germline loops: CDR1 LNHDA, CDR2 SQIVND (reference sequence). The CDR3 loop spans 12 amino acids. Written as DNA, the CDR3 is TGTGCCAGTAGTATGGGGACACGATTTCAGTACTTC. Translated: CASSMGTRFQYF.

This clone has more than one count but fewer than ten. This chain links TRBV6-6 with TRBJ2-1, with TRBD2 matching over 7 bases. The CDR3 totals 14 residues. The V and J ends lost 10 bases and 5 bases, in that order; junction bases with no gene match: 11. CDR1 MNHNY and CDR2 SVGAGI come from the germline V gene (reference sequence). This CDR3 reads CAISPASGNNEQFF. The CDR3 nucleotides are TGTGCCATCTCGCCGGCTAGCGGAAACAATGAGCAGTTCTTC.

V is TRBV30 and J is TRBJ2-7, with 7 bases identical to TRBD2. The junction had 10 bases not matched to a gene; V was cut back by 4 bases and J by 7 bases. There are 13 residues in the CDR3. Per the germline V gene, CDR1 is GTSNPN and CDR2 is SVGIG (reference sequence). The CDR3 protein is CAWTLDPAGEQYF. CDR3 sequence (DNA): TGTGCCTGGACACTAGACCCAGCGGGGGAGCAGTACTTC.

In its sample, this clone was seen a few times. V gene TRBV19 combines with J gene TRBJ1-1; D gene uncertain. Trimming pared 7 bases from V and 5 bases from J, leaving 8 bases between. The CDR3 spans 11 residues. Germline lookup yields CDR1 LNHDA and CDR2 SQIVND (reference sequence). CDR3 DNA sequence: TGTGCCAGTATCAAGGGTACTGAAGCTTTCTTT. Its translation is CASIKGTEAFF. The full variable domain, with the rest looked up from reference TRBV19 and TRBJ1-1, is DGGITQSPKYLFRKEGQNVTLSCEQNLNHDAMYWYRQDPGQGLRLIYYSQIVNDFQKGDIAEGYSVSREKKESFPLTVTSAQKNPTAFYLCASIKGTEAFFGQGTRLTVV.

This clone occurred once. The rearrangement uses TRBV6-5 and TRBJ1-5; D gene ambiguous. Trimming took off 0 bases at V and 6 bases at J, with 9 bases between the two ends. The length of the CDR3 is 14 residues. From germline, CDR1 is MNHEY and CDR2 SVGAGI. CDR3 DNA: TGTGCCAGCAGTTACTCGAGAGGAGGTCAGCCCCAGCATTTT. It yields the protein CASSYSRGGQPQHF.

This chain connects TRBV29-1 to TRBJ2-7; D perhaps matches TRBD1 (6 bases). Germline V lookup: CDR1 SQVTM, CDR2 ANQGSEA. V was cut by 3 bases and J by 2 bases, with 11 bases left in between. The CDR3 is 13 amino acids. The DNA for the CDR3 is TGCAGCGTTGAGGTTCCAGGGGCCTACGAGCAGTACTTC. Translated: CSVEVPGAYEQYF.